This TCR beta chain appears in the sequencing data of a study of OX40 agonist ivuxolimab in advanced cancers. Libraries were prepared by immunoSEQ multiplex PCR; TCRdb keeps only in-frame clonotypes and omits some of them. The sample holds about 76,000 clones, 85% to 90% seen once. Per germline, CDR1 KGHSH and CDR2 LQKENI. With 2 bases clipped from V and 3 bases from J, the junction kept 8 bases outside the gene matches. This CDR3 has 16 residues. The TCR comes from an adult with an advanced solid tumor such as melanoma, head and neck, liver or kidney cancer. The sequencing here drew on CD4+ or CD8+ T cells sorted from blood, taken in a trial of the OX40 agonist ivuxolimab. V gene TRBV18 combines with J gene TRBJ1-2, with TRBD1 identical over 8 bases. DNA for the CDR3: TGTGCCAGCTCACCATCGGGGACAGGCCCTCACTATGGCTACACCTTC. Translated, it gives CASSPSGTGPHYGYTF.